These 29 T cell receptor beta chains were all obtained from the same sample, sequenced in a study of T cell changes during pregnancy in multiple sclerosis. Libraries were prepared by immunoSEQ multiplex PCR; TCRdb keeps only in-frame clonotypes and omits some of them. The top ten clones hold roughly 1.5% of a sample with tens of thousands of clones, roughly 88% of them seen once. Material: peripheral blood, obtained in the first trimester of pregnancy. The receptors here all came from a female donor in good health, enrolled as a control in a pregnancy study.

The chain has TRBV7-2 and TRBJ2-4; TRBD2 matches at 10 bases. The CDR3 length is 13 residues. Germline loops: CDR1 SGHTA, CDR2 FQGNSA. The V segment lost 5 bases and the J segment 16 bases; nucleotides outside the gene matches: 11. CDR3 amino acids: CASSPRGTSALYF. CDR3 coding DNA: TGTGCCAGCAGCCCCCGAGGGACTAGCGCCCTTTACTTC.

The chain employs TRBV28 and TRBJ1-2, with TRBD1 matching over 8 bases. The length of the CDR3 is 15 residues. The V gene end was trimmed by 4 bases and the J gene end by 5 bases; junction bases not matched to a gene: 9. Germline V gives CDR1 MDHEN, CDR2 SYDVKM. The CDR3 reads CASSSPRGQRYGYTF. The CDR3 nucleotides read TGTGCCAGCAGTTCGCCCAGGGGGCAGCGGTATGGCTACACCTTC.

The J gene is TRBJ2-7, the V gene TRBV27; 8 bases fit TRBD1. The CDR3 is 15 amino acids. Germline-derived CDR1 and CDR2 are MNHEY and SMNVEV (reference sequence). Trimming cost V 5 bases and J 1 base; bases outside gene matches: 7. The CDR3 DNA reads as TGTGCCAGCAGTCATACCGGACAGGGTTCCTACGAGCAGTACTTC. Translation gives CASSHTGQGSYEQYF.

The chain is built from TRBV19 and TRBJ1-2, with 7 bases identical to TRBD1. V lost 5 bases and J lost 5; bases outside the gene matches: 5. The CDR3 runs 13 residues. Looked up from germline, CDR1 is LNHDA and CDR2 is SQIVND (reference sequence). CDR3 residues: CASSFGTAYGYTF. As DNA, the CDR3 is TGTGCCAGTAGTTTCGGGACAGCTTATGGCTACACCTTC.

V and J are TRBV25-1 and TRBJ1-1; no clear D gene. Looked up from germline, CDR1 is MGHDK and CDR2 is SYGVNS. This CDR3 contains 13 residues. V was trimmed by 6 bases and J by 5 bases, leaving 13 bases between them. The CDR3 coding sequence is TGTGCCAGCAGCATCGGGTCGGGGACTGAAGCTTTCTTT. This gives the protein CASSIGSGTEAFF.

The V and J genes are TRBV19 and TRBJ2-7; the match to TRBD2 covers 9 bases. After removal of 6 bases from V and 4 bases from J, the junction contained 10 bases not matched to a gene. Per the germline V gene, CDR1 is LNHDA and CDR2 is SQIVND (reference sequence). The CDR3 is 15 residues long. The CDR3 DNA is TGTGCCAGTAGCTTCTCTCTAGCGGGATTTTACGAGCAGTACTTC. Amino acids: CASSFSLAGFYEQYF. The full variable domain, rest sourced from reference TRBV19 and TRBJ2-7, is DGGITQSPKYLFRKEGQNVTLSCEQNLNHDAMYWYRQDPGQGLRLIYYSQIVNDFQKGDIAEGYSVSREKKESFPLTVTSAQKNPTAFYLCASSFSLAGFYEQYFGPGTRLTVT.

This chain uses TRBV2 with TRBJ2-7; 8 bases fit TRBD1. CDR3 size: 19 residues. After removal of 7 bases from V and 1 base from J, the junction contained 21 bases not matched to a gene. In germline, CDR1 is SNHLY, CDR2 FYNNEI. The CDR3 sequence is CASIYKEPGTGGDSYEQYF. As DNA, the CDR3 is TGTGCCAGCATCTACAAAGAACCCGGGACAGGAGGTGATTCCTACGAGCAGTACTTC.

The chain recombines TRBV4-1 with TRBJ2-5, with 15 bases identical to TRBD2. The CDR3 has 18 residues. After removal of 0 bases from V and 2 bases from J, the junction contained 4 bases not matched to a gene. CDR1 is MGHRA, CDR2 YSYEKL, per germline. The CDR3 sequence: CASSQEAGTSGRQETQYF. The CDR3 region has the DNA TGCGCCAGCAGCCAAGAGGCAGGGACTAGCGGGAGGCAAGAGACCCAGTACTTC.

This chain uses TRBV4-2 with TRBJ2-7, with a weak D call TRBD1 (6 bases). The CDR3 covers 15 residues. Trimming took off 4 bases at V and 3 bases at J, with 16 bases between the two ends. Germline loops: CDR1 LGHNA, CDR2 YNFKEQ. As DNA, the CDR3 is TGTGCCAGCAGCCTAGGAAGGGGGATCGGCTACGAGCAGTACTTC. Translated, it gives CASSLGRGIGYEQYF.

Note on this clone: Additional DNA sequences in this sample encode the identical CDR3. CDR3 coding DNA: TGTGCCAGCAGTTTAGGAGGCTACGAGCAGTACTTC. Translation gives CASSLGGYEQYF. V is TRBV28 and J is TRBJ2-7, with D possibly matching TRBD2 (5 bases). Trimming shortened V by 2 bases and J by 3 bases, and 5 bases separated the two germline ends. CDR3 length: 12 amino acids. CDR1 and CDR2 from the germline V gene are MDHEN and SYDVKM.

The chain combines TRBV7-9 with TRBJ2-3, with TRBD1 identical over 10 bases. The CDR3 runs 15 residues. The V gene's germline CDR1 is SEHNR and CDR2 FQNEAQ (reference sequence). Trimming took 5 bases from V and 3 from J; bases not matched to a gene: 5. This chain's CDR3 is CASSPGTGETDTQYF. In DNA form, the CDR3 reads TGTGCCAGCAGCCCCGGGACAGGGGAGACAGATACGCAGTATTTT.

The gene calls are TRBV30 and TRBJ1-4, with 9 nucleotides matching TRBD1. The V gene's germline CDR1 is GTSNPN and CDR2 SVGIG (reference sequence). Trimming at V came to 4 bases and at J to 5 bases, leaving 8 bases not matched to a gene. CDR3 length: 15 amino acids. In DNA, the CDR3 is TGTGCCTGGACTAGGGTAGGGACAGGGAATGAAAAACTGTTTTTT. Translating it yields CAWTRVGTGNEKLFF. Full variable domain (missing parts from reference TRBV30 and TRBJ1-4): SQTIHQWPATLVQPVGSPLSLECTVEGTSNPNLYWYRQAAGRGLQLLFYSVGIGQISSEVPQNLSASRPQDRQFILSSKKLLLSDSGFYLCAWTRVGTGNEKLFFGSGTQLSVL.

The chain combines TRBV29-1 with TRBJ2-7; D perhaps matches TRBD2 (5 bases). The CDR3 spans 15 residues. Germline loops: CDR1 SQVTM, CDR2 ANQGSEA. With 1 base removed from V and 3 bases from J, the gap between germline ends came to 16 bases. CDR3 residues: CSVEGLDGGFYEQYF. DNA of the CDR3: TGCAGCGTTGAAGGGTTGGACGGAGGCTTCTACGAGCAGTACTTC.

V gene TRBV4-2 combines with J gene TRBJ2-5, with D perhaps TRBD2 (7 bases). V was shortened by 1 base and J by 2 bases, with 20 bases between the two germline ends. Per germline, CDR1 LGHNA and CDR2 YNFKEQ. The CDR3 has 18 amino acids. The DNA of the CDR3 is TGTGCCAGCAGCCAAGTGGGGGGCACTAGCGTAGGACAAGAGACCCAGTACTTC. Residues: CASSQVGGTSVGQETQYF.

Written as DNA, the CDR3 is TGTGCCAGCAGCTTAGGGGGGACAGGGGCTTACACCGGGGAGCTGTTTTTT. Translation: CASSLGGTGAYTGELFF. V gene TRBV13 combines with J gene TRBJ2-2; TRBD1 matches at 10 bases. This CDR3 contains 17 residues. Per germline, CDR1 PRHDT and CDR2 FYEKMQ (reference sequence). The trim removed 0 bases at V and 3 bases at J, leaving 4 bases unmatched.

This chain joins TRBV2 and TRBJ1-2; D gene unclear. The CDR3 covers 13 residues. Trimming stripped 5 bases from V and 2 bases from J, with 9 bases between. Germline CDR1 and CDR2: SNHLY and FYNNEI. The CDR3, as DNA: TGTGCCAGCAGTTGGGAGGGAAACTATGGCTACACCTTC. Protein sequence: CASSWEGNYGYTF.

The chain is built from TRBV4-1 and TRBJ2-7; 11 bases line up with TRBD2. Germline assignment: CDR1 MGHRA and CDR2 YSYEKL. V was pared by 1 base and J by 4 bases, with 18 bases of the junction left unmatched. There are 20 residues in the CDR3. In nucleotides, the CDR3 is TGCGCCAGCAGCCAAGCTCCTGCGGCTAGCGGGGGGCCCAACCCATACGAGCAGTACTTC. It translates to CASSQAPAASGGPNPYEQYF.

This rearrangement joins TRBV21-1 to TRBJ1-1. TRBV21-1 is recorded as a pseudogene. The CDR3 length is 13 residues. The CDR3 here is CASSLRGRGEAFF. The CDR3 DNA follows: TGTGCCAGCAGTCTAAGGGGGAGGGGTGAAGCTTTCTTT.

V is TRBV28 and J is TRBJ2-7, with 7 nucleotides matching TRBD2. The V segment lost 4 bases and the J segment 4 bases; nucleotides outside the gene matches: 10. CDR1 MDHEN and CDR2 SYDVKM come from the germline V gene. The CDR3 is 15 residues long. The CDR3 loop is CASSSPPGGRYEQYF. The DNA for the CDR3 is TGTGCCAGCAGTTCCCCCCCCGGCGGGAGATACGAGCAGTACTTC.

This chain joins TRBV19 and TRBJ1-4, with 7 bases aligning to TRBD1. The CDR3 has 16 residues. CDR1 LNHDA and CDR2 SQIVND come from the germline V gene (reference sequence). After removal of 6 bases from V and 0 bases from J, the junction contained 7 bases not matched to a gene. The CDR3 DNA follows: TGTGCCAGTAGCAGGGACAGCAGAGCAACTAATGAAAAACTGTTTTTT. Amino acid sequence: CASSRDSRATNEKLFF.

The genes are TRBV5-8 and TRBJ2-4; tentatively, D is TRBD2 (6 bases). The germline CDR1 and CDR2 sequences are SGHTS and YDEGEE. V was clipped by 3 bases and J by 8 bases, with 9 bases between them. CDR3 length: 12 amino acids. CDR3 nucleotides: TGTGCCAGCAGCTGGGGGGTGGACATTCAGTACTTC. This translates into CASSWGVDIQYF.

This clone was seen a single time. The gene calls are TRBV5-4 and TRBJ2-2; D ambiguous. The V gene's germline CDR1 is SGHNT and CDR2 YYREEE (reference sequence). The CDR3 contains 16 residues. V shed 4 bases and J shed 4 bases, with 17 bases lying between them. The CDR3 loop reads CASSPAGSWATGELFF. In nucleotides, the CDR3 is TGTGCCAGCAGCCCTGCTGGTTCCTGGGCCACCGGGGAGCTGTTTTTT.

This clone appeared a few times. The CDR3 here is CASSFSQDGSSYNSPLHF. CDR3 DNA: TGTGCCAGTAGTTTTTCCCAGGACGGGAGCTCCTATAATTCACCCCTCCACTTT. This chain uses TRBV19 with TRBJ1-6; D is undetermined. Germline CDR1 reads LNHDA; CDR2 reads SQIVND (reference sequence). This CDR3 has 18 residues. With 5 bases removed from V and 0 bases from J, the gap between germline ends came to 17 bases.

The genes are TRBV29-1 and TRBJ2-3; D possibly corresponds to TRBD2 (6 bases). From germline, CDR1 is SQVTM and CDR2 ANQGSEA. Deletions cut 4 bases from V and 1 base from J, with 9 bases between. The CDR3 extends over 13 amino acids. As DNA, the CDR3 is TGCAGCGTTGCGCGACTAGGCACAGATACGCAGTATTTT. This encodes CSVARLGTDTQYF.

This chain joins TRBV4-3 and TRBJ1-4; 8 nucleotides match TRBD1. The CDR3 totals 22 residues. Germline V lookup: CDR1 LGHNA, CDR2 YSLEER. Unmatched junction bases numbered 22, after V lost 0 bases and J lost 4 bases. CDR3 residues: CASSQDRLTGGGSGRRNEKLFF. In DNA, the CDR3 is TGCGCCAGCAGCCAAGATAGGTTAACAGGGGGTGGGAGTGGGCGCCGTAATGAAAAACTGTTTTTT.

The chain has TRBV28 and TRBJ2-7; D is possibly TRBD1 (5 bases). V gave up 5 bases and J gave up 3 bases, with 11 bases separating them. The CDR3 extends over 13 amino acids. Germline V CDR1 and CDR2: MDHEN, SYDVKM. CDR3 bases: TGTGCCAGCAGTACAGGACGGAGCTACGAGCAGTACTTC. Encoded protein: CASSTGRSYEQYF.

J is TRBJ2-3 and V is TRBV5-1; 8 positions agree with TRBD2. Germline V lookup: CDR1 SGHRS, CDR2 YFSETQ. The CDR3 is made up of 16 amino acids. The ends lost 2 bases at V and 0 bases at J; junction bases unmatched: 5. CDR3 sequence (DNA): TGCGCCAGCAGCTTTCAAGCGGGGGAGAGCACAGATACGCAGTATTTT. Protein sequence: CASSFQAGESTDTQYF.

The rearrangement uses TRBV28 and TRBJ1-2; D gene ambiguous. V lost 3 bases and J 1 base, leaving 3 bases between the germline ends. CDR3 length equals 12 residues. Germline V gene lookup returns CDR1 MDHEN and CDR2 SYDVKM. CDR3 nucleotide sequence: TGTGCCAGCAGTTTCGTTAACTATGGCTACACCTTC. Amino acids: CASSFVNYGYTF.

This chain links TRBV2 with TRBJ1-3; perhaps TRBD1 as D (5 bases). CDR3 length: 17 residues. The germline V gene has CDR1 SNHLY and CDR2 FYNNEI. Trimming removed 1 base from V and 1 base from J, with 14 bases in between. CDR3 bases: TGTGCCAGCAGTGAAGGGAGGGGTTTAGGATCTGGAAACACCATATATTTT. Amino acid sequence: CASSEGRGLGSGNTIYF.